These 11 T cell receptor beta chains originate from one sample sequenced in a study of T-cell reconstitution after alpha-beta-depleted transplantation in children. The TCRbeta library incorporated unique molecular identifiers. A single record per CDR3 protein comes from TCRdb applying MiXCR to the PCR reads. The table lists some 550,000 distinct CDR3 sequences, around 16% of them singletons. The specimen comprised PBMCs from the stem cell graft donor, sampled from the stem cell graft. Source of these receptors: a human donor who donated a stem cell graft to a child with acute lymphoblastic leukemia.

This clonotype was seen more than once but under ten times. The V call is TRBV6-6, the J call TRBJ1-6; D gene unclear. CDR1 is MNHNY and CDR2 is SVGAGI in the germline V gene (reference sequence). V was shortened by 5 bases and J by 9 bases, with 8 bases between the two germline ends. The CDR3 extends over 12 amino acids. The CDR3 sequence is CASSPQLSPLHF. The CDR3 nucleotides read TGTGCCAGCAGTCCACAGCTTTCACCCCTCCACTTT.

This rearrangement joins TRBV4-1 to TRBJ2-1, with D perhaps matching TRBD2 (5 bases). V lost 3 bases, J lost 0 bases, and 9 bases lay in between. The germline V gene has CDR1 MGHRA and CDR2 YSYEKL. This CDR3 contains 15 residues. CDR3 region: CASSQDWSSYNEQFF. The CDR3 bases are TGCGCCAGCAGCCAGGACTGGAGCTCCTACAATGAGCAGTTCTTC.

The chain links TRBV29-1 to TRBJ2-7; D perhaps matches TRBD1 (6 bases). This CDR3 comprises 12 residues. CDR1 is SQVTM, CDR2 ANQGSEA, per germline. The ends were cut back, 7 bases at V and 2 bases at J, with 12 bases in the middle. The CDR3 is CSAKNRAYEQYF. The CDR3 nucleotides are TGCAGCGCAAAAAACAGGGCCTACGAGCAGTACTTC.

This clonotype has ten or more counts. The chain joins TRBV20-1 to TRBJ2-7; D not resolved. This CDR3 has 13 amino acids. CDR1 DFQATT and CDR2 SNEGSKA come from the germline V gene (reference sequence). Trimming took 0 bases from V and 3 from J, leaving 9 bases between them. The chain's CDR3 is CSARDTSGYEQYF. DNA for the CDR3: TGCAGTGCTAGAGATACATCCGGCTACGAGCAGTACTTC.

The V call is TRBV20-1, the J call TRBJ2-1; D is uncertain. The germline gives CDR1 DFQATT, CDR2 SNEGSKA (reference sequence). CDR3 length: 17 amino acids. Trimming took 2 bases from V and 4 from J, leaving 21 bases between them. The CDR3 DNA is TGCAGTGCTAGATCCGCGGCAAACCCTTTACTGTACAATGAGCAGTTCTTC. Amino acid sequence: CSARSAANPLLYNEQFF.

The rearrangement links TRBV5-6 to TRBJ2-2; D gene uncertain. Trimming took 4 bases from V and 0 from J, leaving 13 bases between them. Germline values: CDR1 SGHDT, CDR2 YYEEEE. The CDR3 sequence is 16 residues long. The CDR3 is CASSVIGPTNTGELFF. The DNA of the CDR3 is TGTGCCAGCAGCGTCATTGGACCGACGAACACCGGGGAGCTGTTTTTT.

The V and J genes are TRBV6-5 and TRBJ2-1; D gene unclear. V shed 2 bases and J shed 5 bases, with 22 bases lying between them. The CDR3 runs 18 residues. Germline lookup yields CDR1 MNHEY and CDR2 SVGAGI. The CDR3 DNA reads TGTGCCAGCAGTTACCCCGACTTGGCCAAACCTCCTAACAATGAGCAGTTCTTC. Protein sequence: CASSYPDLAKPPNNEQFF.

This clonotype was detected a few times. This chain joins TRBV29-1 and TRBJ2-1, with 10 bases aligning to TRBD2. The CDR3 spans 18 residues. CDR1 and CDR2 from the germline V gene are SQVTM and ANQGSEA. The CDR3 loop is CSLTGLAGARSSYNEQFF. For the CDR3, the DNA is TGCAGTCTCACCGGGCTAGCGGGGGCCCGAAGCTCCTACAATGAGCAGTTCTTC.

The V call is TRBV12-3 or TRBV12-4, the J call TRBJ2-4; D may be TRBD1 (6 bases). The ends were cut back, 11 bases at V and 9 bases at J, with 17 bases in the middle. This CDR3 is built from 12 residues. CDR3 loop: CAGGRGISIQYF. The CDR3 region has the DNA TGTGCCGGGGGCAGGGGAATATCCATTCAGTACTTC.

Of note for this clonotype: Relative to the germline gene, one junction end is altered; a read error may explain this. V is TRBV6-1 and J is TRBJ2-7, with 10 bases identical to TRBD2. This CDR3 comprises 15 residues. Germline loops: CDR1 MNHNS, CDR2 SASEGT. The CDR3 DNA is TGTGCCAGCAGGGAAGCGGGAGGGTCATCCTACGAGCAGTACTTC. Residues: CASREAGGSSYEQYF.

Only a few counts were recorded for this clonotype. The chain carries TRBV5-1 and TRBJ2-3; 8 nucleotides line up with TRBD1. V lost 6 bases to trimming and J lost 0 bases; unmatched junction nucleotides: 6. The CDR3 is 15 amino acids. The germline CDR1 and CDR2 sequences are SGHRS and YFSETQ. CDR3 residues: CASITTGASTDTQYF. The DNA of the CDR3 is TGCGCCAGCATCACGACAGGGGCGAGCACAGATACGCAGTATTTT.